One and the same sample provided the 30 T cell receptor beta chains below, sequenced in a study of blood T cell repertoires in COVID-19. Profiled with immunoSEQ multiplex PCR; TCRdb holds only in-frame clones, not every one. The sample records some 86,000 clones, over 65% being singletons. The sample consisted of peripheral blood. These receptors came from a woman in her 70s with acute or convalescent COVID-19.

The chain couples TRBV29-1 to TRBJ2-1, with 7 bases aligning to TRBD1. This CDR3 is 12 amino acids long. After removal of 3 bases from V and 14 bases from J, the junction contained 10 bases not matched to a gene. The germline V gene encodes CDR1 SQVTM and CDR2 ANQGSEA. The CDR3 loop reads CSVEGAQGRKFF. CDR3 coding DNA: TGCAGCGTTGAGGGGGCACAGGGGAGAAAGTTCTTC.

V gene TRBV30 combines with J gene TRBJ1-2, with unresolved D. Germline V gene data show CDR1 as GTSNPN and CDR2 as SVGIG (reference sequence). V gave up 0 bases and J gave up 6 bases, with 11 bases separating them. The CDR3 runs to 13 residues. In DNA, the CDR3 is TGTGCCTGGAGTGTACGGGAAGGGCATGGCTACACCTTC. Protein product: CAWSVREGHGYTF.

A word on this clone: Other DNA variants within this sample encode the same CDR3. The rearrangement links TRBV29-1 to TRBJ2-7; D is unclear. V was cut by 4 bases and J by 0 bases, with 4 bases left in between. Germline assignment: CDR1 SQVTM and CDR2 ANQGSEA. CDR3 length equals 11 residues. The CDR3 is CSVGDSYEQYV. The CDR3 coding sequence is TGCAGCGTTGGCGACTCCTACGAGCAGTACGTC.

The genes are TRBV5-1 and TRBJ1-2; 8 bases line up with TRBD1. Germline CDR1 is SGHRS and CDR2 is YFSETQ. The junction had 6 bases not matched to a gene; V was cut back by 4 bases and J by 7 bases. This CDR3 has 13 amino acids. The CDR3 DNA is TGCGCCAGCAGCCCTCAGGGGGCGTTTGGCTACACCTTC. Translated, it gives CASSPQGAFGYTF.

The count of this clone is one. The chain has TRBV5-1 and TRBJ2-5, with 7 bases that match TRBD2. Trimming removed 0 bases from V and 5 bases from J; junction bases left unmatched: 7. The CDR3 is made up of 15 amino acids. Germline V gene data show CDR1 as SGHRS and CDR2 as YFSETQ. CDR3: CASSLAGGGSETQYF. The CDR3 bases are TGCGCCAGCAGCTTGGCCGGGGGAGGGTCGGAGACCCAGTACTTC.

CDR3 protein: CASSLFLAGVNEQFF. CDR3 DNA sequence: TGTGCCAGCAGCTTGTTCTTAGCGGGGGTCAATGAGCAGTTCTTC. This chain joins TRBV5-4 and TRBJ2-1, with TRBD2 identical over 9 bases. V was pared by 1 base and J by 6 bases, with 5 bases of the junction left unmatched. The CDR3 has 15 amino acids. Germline lookup yields CDR1 SGHNT and CDR2 YYREEE (reference sequence).

The CDR3 DNA sequence: TGTGCCAGCAGCAAAGCGACGAGCTCCTACAATGAGCAGTTCTTC. Translation: CASSKATSSYNEQFF. The chain carries TRBV7-7 and TRBJ2-1; D gene uncertain. The germline V gene has CDR1 SSHAT and CDR2 FNYEAQ (reference sequence). V dropped 5 bases and J dropped 0 bases, with 11 bases sitting between them. The CDR3 is 15 amino acids. Full variable domain (missing parts from reference TRBV7-7 and TRBJ2-1): GAGVSQSPRYKVTKRGQDVTLRCDPISSHATLYWYQQALGQGPEFLTYFNYEAQPDKSGLPSDRFSAERPEGSISTLTIQRTEQRDSAMYRCASSKATSSYNEQFFGPGTRLTVL.

This clone was detected only once. This chain connects TRBV6-5 to TRBJ2-1; perhaps TRBD2 as D (6 bases). Looked up from germline, CDR1 is MNHEY and CDR2 is SVGAGI. The CDR3 runs 13 residues. Trimming left V 8 bases short and J 9 bases short, with 17 bases between. CDR3 amino acids: CASVPPGVFEQFF. The DNA of the CDR3 is TGTGCCAGCGTACCCCCGGGAGTTTTTGAGCAGTTCTTC.

The genes are TRBV11-3 and TRBJ2-5, with 7 bases identical to TRBD1. Germline values: CDR1 SGHNT, CDR2 YENEEA. After removal of 5 bases from V and 5 bases from J, the junction contained 14 bases not matched to a gene. The CDR3 runs to 16 residues. The CDR3, as DNA: TGTGCCAGCAGCCCCAAGGGGGCAACCTTGTTCGAGACCCAGTACTTC. Its protein product is CASSPKGATLFETQYF.

Here the CDR3 DNA reads TGTGCCAGTAGTCTAACGCGCCTACAGGGGAACTATGGCTACACCTTC. Translated, it gives CASSLTRLQGNYGYTF. The chain couples TRBV19 to TRBJ1-2, with 7 nucleotides matching TRBD1. The CDR3 has 16 amino acids. The V segment lost 5 bases and the J segment 2 bases; nucleotides outside the gene matches: 11. Germline loops: CDR1 LNHDA, CDR2 SQIVND (reference sequence).

This chain connects TRBV28 to TRBJ1-6; a possible D gene is TRBD1 (5 bases). This CDR3 is built from 14 residues. The germline V gene encodes CDR1 MDHEN and CDR2 SYDVKM. V was trimmed by 7 bases and J by 7 bases, leaving 14 bases between them. The chain's CDR3 is CASNPGDSNSPLHF. The CDR3 DNA reads TGTGCCAGCAATCCAGGAGACAGCAATTCACCCCTCCACTTT.

This clone has a handful of counts. The rearrangement links TRBV4-1 to TRBJ1-6; 9 bases map to TRBD1. Germline assignment: CDR1 MGHRA and CDR2 YSYEKL. The CDR3 consists of 16 residues. V lost 1 base, J lost 5 bases, and 3 bases stayed unmatched. CDR3: CASSQGQGVNNSPLHF. The CDR3 DNA reads as TGCGCCAGCAGCCAAGGACAGGGGGTCAATAATTCACCCCTCCACTTT.

V and J are TRBV7-2 and TRBJ1-2; D gene unclear. The CDR3 sequence is 14 residues long. Germline CDR1 reads SGHTA; CDR2 reads FQGNSA. V was cut by 3 bases and J by 8 bases, with 16 bases left in between. The chain's CDR3 is CASSFQIEFAGYTF. The CDR3 DNA sequence: TGTGCCAGCAGCTTTCAAATAGAGTTCGCGGGCTACACCTTC.

V is TRBV7-9 and J is TRBJ1-6, with 10 bases matching TRBD1. Germline V CDR1 and CDR2: SEHNR, FQNEAQ (reference sequence). The CDR3 is 14 amino acids. The V segment lost 5 bases and the J segment 6 bases; nucleotides outside the gene matches: 1. The CDR3 protein is CASSRDRGNSPLHF. Written as DNA, the CDR3 is TGTGCCAGCAGCCGGGACAGGGGTAATTCACCCCTCCACTTT.

The rearrangement links TRBV5-1 to TRBJ1-3; 9 nucleotides agree with TRBD1. CDR3 length: 16 amino acids. In germline, CDR1 is SGHRS, CDR2 YFSETQ. Trimming took 0 bases from V and 2 from J; bases not matched to a gene: 3. For the CDR3, the DNA is TGCGCCAGCAGCTTGGGGGACAGGGTTACTGGAAACACCATATATTTT. Amino acids: CASSLGDRVTGNTIYF.

This clone was detected once. The chain couples TRBV19 to TRBJ1-2; D perhaps matches TRBD1 (6 bases). The CDR3 consists of 18 residues. The V and J ends lost 1 base and 4 bases respectively, with 22 bases between them. Germline lookup yields CDR1 LNHDA and CDR2 SQIVND (reference sequence). This CDR3 reads CASSIALIGRGYVYGYTF. The DNA of the CDR3 is TGTGCCAGTAGTATAGCCCTCATCGGCAGGGGATATGTCTATGGCTACACCTTC.

The chain employs TRBV29-1 and TRBJ1-1; D is possibly TRBD1 (5 bases). V was shortened by 3 bases and J by 8 bases, with 7 bases between the two germline ends. CDR3 length: 10 amino acids. CDR1 and CDR2 (germline): SQVTM, ANQGSEA. The CDR3 sequence is CSVDQGEAFF. In DNA, the CDR3 is TGCAGCGTTGATCAGGGAGAAGCTTTCTTT. The variable domain in full, with the rest retrieved from reference TRBV29-1 and TRBJ1-1, is SAVISQKPSRDICQRGTSLTIQCQVDSQVTMMFWYRQQPGQSLTLIATANQGSEATYESGFVIDKFPISRPNLTFSTLTVSNMSPEDSSIYLCSVDQGEAFFGQGTRLTVV.

This clone was seen only a few times. The CDR3 DNA follows: TGTGCCAGCAGCTTATCCGGGAACACCGGGGAGCTGTTTTTT. This translates into CASSLSGNTGELFF. The chain links TRBV5-4 to TRBJ2-2; no clear D gene. The V end was cut by 2 bases, the J end by 1 base, with 6 bases between. Germline CDR1 reads SGHNT; CDR2 reads YYREEE (reference sequence). The CDR3 is 14 amino acids.

The V gene is TRBV7-2, the J gene TRBJ2-1; TRBD2 aligns across 12 bases. The V gene end was trimmed by 1 base and the J gene end by 6 bases; junction bases not matched to a gene: 4. From germline, CDR1 is SGHTA and CDR2 FQGNSA. The CDR3 contains 16 residues. CDR3 residues: CASSLGSSGRVNEQFF. CDR3 coding DNA: TGTGCCAGCAGCTTAGGGTCTAGCGGGAGGGTCAATGAGCAGTTCTTC.

The chain has TRBV10-2 and TRBJ1-1, with D possibly matching TRBD1 (6 bases). In germline, CDR1 is WSHSY, CDR2 SAAADI. V lost 6 bases and J 6 bases, leaving 8 bases between the germline ends. This CDR3 is 11 amino acids long. The CDR3 nucleotides are TGCGCCAGCAGCGGGGGGCCTGAAGCTTTCTTT. This encodes CASSGGPEAFF.

The chain couples TRBV2 to TRBJ2-1, with 12 bases fitting TRBD2. Germline trimming cut 6 bases from V and 0 bases from J; bases unmatched to any gene: 6. Per germline, CDR1 SNHLY and CDR2 FYNNEI. The CDR3 sequence is 17 residues long. The CDR3 sequence: CASRTSGGLSSYNEQFF. The DNA for the CDR3 is TGTGCCAGCAGGACTAGCGGGGGCCTTAGCTCCTACAATGAGCAGTTCTTC. Together with reference TRBV2 and TRBJ2-1, the CDR3 gives the full variable domain: EPEVTQTPSHQVTQMGQEVILRCVPISNHLYFYWYRQILGQKVEFLVSFYNNEISEKSEIFDDQFSVERPDGSNFTLKIRSTKLEDSAMYFCASRTSGGLSSYNEQFFGPGTRLTVL.

V and J are TRBV24-1 and TRBJ1-2, with 7 bases fitting TRBD1. This CDR3 is built from 13 residues. Germline V gives CDR1 KGHDR, CDR2 SFDVKD. J gave up 4 bases and V 7 bases, and 5 bases lay outside the gene matches. DNA of the CDR3: TGTGCCACCAGCAGGGACAGAAGCTATGGCTACACCTTC. Its translation is CATSRDRSYGYTF.

V usage is TRBV9 and J usage is TRBJ1-2, with D hard to call. This CDR3 has 15 residues. V lost 4 bases to trimming and J lost 2 bases, with 15 bases between them. Germline values: CDR1 SGDLS, CDR2 YYNGEE. The chain's CDR3 is CASSPLVAGNYGYTF. The CDR3, as DNA: TGTGCCAGCAGCCCGCTAGTGGCGGGGAACTATGGCTACACCTTC.

This clone was counted between two and nine times. The chain links TRBV6-5 to TRBJ1-1; D remains ambiguous. Looked up from germline, CDR1 is MNHEY and CDR2 is SVGAGI. The CDR3 loop spans 12 amino acids. Trimming pared 6 bases from V and 7 bases from J, leaving 12 bases between. The CDR3 coding sequence is TGTGCCAGCAGCTTTGGCCTTGGTGAAGCTTTCTTT. It translates to CASSFGLGEAFF.

This chain's CDR3 is CASNAAPLMDEQFF. In nucleotides, the CDR3 is TGTGCCAGCAACGCGGCCCCACTGATGGATGAGCAGTTCTTC. The rearrangement links TRBV3-1 (or the pseudogene TRBV3-2) to TRBJ2-1; D not resolved. Germline CDR1 reads LGHDT; CDR2 reads YNNKEL (reference sequence). The CDR3 has 14 residues. Trimming took 7 bases from V and 8 from J, leaving 18 bases between them.

V is TRBV6-5 and J is TRBJ1-1, with 8 nucleotides matching TRBD1. The V and J ends lost 2 bases and 2 bases, in that order; junction bases with no gene match: 4. CDR3 length: 15 residues. Per germline, CDR1 MNHEY and CDR2 SVGAGI. CDR3 in amino acids: CASSYTGTGNTEAFF. The CDR3 DNA reads TGTGCCAGCAGTTACACCGGGACAGGTAACACTGAAGCTTTCTTT.

J is TRBJ2-2 and V is TRBV6-5; unclear D gene. Germline V lookup: CDR1 MNHEY, CDR2 SVGAGI. The CDR3 runs to 13 residues. Trimming removed 6 bases from V and 0 bases from J, with 5 bases in between. CDR3 in amino acids: CASSSPNTGELFF. As DNA, the CDR3 is TGTGCCAGCAGCTCCCCGAACACCGGGGAGCTGTTTTTT.

This clone was counted once. This chain uses TRBV12-1 with TRBJ2-7; the table's D call, TRBD1, was not checked against the DNA. TRBV12-1 is classified as a pseudogene. The CDR3 spans 13 residues. The CDR3 loop is CASSPKRHYEQYV. CDR3 nucleotide sequence: TGTGCCAGCAGCCCCAAGAGACACTACGAGCAGTACGTC.

This chain uses TRBV7-7 with TRBJ2-2; weak D call: TRBD1 (6 bases). Germline CDR1 reads SSHAT; CDR2 reads FNYEAQ (reference sequence). Trimming pared 6 bases from V and 4 bases from J, leaving 12 bases between. This CDR3 has 14 residues. CDR3 amino acids: CASSSTGSTGELFF. The CDR3 region has the DNA TGTGCCAGCAGTTCCACAGGGTCCACCGGGGAGCTGTTTTTT.

This sequence joins TRBV5-1 and TRBJ1-1, with TRBD1 matching over 9 bases. Germline-derived CDR1 and CDR2 are SGHRS and YFSETQ. With 0 bases clipped from V and 1 base from J, the junction kept 1 base outside the gene matches. The CDR3 has 15 residues. This CDR3 reads CASSLGGQGNTEAFF. The CDR3 bases are TGCGCCAGCAGCTTGGGGGGACAGGGGAACACTGAAGCTTTCTTT.